This T cell receptor (beta chain) was recorded in a study of cytomegalovirus exposure and HLA in healthy donors. Trimming removed 4 bases at V and 6 bases at J, with 6 bases between. Germline V lookup: CDR1 MNHEY, CDR2 SVGAGI. This CDR3 spans 12 amino acids. Comment on this clone: Its antigen remains unidentified.

Study outcomes and limitations: A likely sequencing artifact accounted for one observed cluster of highly shared sequence variants. Association of a missense DCLRE1C variant with TCR beta V- and J-gene trimming was reported in a later analysis.

Both 60 Vbeta primers and 13 Jbeta primers went into the PCR. This table comes from immunoSEQ multiplex PCR, and its TCRdb copy is limited to in-frame clones, with some not included. The sample includes 140,000 to 150,000 clones. The rearrangement joins TRBV6-5 to TRBJ1-4; perhaps TRBD1 as D (5 bases). This TCR was sampled from a male donor in good health and CMV-seronegative. The specimen was PBMCs. CDR3: CASSSRDEKLFF. The CDR3 DNA follows: TGTGCCAGCAGTTCCAGGGATGAAAAACTGTTTTTT.